This entry concerns a single T cell receptor (beta chain). One junction end disagrees with the germline gene, perhaps due to a read error. The record originates from a study of T cell changes during pregnancy in multiple sclerosis. Looked up from germline, CDR1 is SSHAT and CDR2 is FNYEAQ (reference sequence). There are 15 residues in the CDR3. Generated by immunoSEQ multiplex PCR, the TCRdb table keeps only in-frame clones and is missing some. The table shows over 85,000 clones, with more than 85% occurring only once. The source was peripheral blood, collected in the first trimester of pregnancy. The chain links TRBV7-7 to TRBJ2-3; D remains unclear. This sequence was found in a female donor in good health, enrolled as a control in a pregnancy study. The CDR3 DNA reads as TGTGCTAGCAGCCTCAGACGAGGAGGCACAGATACGCAGTATTTT. Its translation is CASSLRRGGTDTQYF.